This T cell receptor (beta chain) originates from a study of regulatory T cells in long-lasting Graves disease. Study-wide context: Positivity for TSH receptor antibodies plus over 5 years of antithyroid drugs meant persistent Graves' disease. Study-level points and caveats: Whereas new patients shared about a thousand public clonotypes, persistent patients shared more, at about 3,000. TCR diversity was lower in persistent than newly diagnosed Graves' disease.

This clonotype was seen at least ten times. What it binds is not known. Libraries of TCR beta came from iRepertoire HTBI primers plus Arm-PCR of CDR3 regions. Using its own MiXCR run on the multiplex PCR reads, TCRdb lists one record per CDR3 protein. The data hold roughly 470,000 distinct CDR3 sequences, with less than 25% observed a single time. The length of the CDR3 is 14 residues. J was trimmed by 8 bases and V by 6 bases; bases with no gene match: 10. Germline CDR1 reads MNHEY; CDR2 reads SMNVEV (reference sequence). Time point: persistent/refractory GD, antithyroid drugs over 5 years with positive TRAb. PBMC RNA was the source of the TCR library. It was American Thyroid Association guidelines that determined Graves' disease diagnosis.

The clonotype was recovered from a female donor with Graves disease. Sample: peripheral blood mononuclear cells (PBMCs), taken when the disease was refractory, from a patient treated with antithyroid drugs. V usage is TRBV27 and J usage is TRBJ2-5; TRBD2 matches 9 bases. DNA for the CDR3: TGTGCCAGCAGCTCGGGACTAGCCGGCGTAACCCAGTACTTC. The encoded protein is CASSSGLAGVTQYF.